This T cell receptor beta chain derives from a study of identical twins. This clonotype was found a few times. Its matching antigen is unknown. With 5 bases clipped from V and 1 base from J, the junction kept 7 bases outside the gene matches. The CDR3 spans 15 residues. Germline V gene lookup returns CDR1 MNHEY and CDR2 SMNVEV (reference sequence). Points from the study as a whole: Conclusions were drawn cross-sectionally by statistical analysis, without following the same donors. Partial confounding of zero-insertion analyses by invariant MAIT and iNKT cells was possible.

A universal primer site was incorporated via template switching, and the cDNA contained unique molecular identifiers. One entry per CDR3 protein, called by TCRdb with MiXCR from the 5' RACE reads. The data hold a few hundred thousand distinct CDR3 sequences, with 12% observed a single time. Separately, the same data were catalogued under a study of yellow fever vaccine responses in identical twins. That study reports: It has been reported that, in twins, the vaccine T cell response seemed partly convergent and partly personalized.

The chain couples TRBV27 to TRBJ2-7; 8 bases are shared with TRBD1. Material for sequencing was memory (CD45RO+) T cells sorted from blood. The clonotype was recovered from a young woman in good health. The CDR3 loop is CASSPGDRLSYEQYF. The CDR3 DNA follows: TGTGCCAGCAGTCCTGGGGACAGGCTATCCTACGAGCAGTACTTC.